This is a list of T cell receptor beta chains from one sample in a study of T cells expressing NK-cell markers. TCRdb reanalyzed the 5' RACE reads, giving one entry per CDR3 protein sequence and no DNA. The clone table shows hundreds of thousands of distinct CDR3 sequences, with the ten largest holding 7.3%. The sequenced sample was blood T cells: a sorted CD56 or NKG2C T cell subset, CD4+ or CD8+ T cells, or bulk PBMC T cells (not recorded which). The receptors derive from a woman between 18 and 69 years old in good health. Both conserved end residues are part of each CDR3.

TRBV6-1	TRBJ2-7	CASSRASGSPSYEQYF
TRBV9	TRBJ2-5	CASSAWTTPGETQYF
TRBV5-6	TRBJ2-1	CASSLVQNEQFF
TRBV5-6	TRBJ1-1	CASSFWGPNTEAFF
TRBV30	TRBJ2-1	CAWSSPQQGMKYNEQFF
TRBV18	TRBJ1-2	CASSPKTGRYGYTF
TRBV20-1	TRBJ1-5	CSARVADYSNQPQHF
TRBV20-1	TRBJ1-5	CSARGRGQNQPQHF
TRBV9	TRBJ1-2	CASSVGGGAYGYTF
TRBV5-1	TRBJ2-1	CASSFEDRLYNEQFF
TRBV20-1	TRBJ2-7	CSAPLRVYEQYF
TRBV7-6	TRBJ2-1	CASSRMGENAYNEQFF
TRBV3-1	TRBJ2-1	CASSQDNPIEAHYNEQFF
TRBV6-5	TRBJ2-4	CASSYGGAGEDIQYF
TRBV7-9	TRBJ2-5	CASSSGQGGQETQYF
TRBV24-1	TRBJ2-1	CATSDPPGSGYNEQFF
TRBV6-5	TRBJ2-2	CASSYRYREVGELFF